The present entry profiles one TCR beta chain with its context. The sample comes from a study of blood T cell repertoires in COVID-19. About the study: Whether acute or convalescent, the COVID-19 samples came from the United States, Italy and Spain. Sample material is recorded as cDNA or gDNA derived from T cells, B-cell-depleted T cells, or PBMCs.

Per the original methods: By means of reference gene primer amplification, nucleated cell counts were estimated. Sequencing was performed with immunoSEQ multiplex PCR; in TCRdb, only in-frame clones are kept and a portion is missing. V, J and clone size are those of that table, while D and trimming were read from the DNA. The sample contains 190,000 or so clones, around 87% of which appear only once. The CDR3 has 17 residues. Germline V gives CDR1 MDHEN, CDR2 SYDVKM. The V end lost 3 bases, the J end lost 2 bases, and 16 bases lay between the germline ends. This rearrangement joins TRBV28 to TRBJ2-2; TRBD2 might be the D (7 bases). The clonotype comes from a man aged 35 to 55 with active or convalescent COVID-19. Sequencing used peripheral blood. In DNA, the CDR3 is TGTGCCAGCAGTTTGGCCAGGGAGGGGGTTAACACCGGGGAGCTGTTTTTT. This encodes CASSLAREGVNTGELFF.